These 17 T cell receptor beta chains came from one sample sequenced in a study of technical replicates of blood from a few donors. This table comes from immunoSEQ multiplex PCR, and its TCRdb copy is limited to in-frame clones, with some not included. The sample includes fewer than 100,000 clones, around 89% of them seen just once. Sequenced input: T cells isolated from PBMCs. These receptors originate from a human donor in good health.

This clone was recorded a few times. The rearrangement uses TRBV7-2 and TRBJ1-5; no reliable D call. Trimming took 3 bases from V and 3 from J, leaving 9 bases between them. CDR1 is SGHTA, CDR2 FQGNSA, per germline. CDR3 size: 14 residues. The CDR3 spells CASSFSGDNQPQHF. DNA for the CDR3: TGTGCCAGCAGCTTTTCCGGTGACAATCAGCCCCAGCATTTT. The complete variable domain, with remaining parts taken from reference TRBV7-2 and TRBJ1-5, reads GAGVSQSPSNKVTEKGKDVELRCDPISGHTALYWYRQSLGQGLEFLIYFQGNSAPDKSGLPSDRFSAERTGGSVSTLTIQRTQQEDSAVYLCASSFSGDNQPQHFGDGTRLSIL.

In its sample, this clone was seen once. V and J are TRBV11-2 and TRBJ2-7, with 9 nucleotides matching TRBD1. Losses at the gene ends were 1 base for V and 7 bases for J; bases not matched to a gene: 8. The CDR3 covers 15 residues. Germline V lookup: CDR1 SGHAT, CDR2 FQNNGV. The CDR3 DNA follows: TGTGCCAGCAGCTTAGCAGGACAGGGGAGGTCGGAGCAGTACTTC. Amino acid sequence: CASSLAGQGRSEQYF.

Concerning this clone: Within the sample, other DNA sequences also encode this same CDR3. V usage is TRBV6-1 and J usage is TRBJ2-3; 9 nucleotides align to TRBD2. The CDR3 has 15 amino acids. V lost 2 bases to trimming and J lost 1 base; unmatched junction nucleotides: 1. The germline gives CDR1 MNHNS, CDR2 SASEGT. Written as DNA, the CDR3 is TGTGCCAGCAGTGAAAGGACTAGCGGCACAGATACGCAGTATTTT. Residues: CASSERTSGTDTQYF.

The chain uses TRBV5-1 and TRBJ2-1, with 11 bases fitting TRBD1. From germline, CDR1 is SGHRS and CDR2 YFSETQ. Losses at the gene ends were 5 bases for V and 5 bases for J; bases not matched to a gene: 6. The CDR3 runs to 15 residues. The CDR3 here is CASRRGQGANNEQFF. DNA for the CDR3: TGCGCCAGCAGGCGAGGACAGGGGGCTAACAATGAGCAGTTCTTC.

The CDR3 reads CASSDSVSSYNEQFF. In nucleotides, the CDR3 is TGCGCCAGCAGCGACAGCGTTAGCTCCTACAATGAGCAGTTCTTC. V gene TRBV5-1 combines with J gene TRBJ2-1, with a possible D match to TRBD1 (5 bases). CDR3 length: 15 residues. Germline CDR1 reads SGHRS; CDR2 reads YFSETQ. V gave up 4 bases and J gave up 0 bases, with 11 bases separating them.

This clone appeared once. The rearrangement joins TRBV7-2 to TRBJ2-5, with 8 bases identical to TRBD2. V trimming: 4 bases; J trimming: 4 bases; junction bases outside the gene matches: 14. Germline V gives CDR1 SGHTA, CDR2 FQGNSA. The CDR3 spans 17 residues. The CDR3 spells CASSSSLGAGASETQYF. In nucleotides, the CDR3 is TGTGCCAGCAGCTCCTCTCTGGGAGCGGGGGCCTCAGAGACCCAGTACTTC.

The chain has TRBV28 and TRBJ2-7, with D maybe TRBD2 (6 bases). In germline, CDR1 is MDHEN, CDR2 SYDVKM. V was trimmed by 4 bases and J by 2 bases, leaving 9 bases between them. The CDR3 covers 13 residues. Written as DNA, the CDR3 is TGTGCCAGCAGTTATAGCGGCACCTACGAGCAGTACTTC. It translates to CASSYSGTYEQYF.

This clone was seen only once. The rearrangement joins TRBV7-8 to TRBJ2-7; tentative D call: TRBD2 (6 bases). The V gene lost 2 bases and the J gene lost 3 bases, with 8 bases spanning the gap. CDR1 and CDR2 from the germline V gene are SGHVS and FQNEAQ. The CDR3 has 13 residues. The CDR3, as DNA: TGTGCCAGCAGCTTACGACTAGTCTACGAGCAGTACTTC. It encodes CASSLRLVYEQYF.

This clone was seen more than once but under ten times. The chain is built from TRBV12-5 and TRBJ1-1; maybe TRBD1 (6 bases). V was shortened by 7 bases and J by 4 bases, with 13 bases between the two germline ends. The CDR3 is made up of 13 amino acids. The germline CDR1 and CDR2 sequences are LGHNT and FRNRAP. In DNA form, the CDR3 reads TGTGCTAGTGTCAATTCAGGGGCCACTGAAGCTTTCTTT. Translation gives CASVNSGATEAFF.

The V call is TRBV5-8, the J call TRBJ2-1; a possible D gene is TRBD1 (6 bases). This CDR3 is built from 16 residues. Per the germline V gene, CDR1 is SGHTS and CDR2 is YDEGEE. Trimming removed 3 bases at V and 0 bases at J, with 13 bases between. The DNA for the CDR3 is TGTGCCAGCAGCTCGGGGACAAAGAGCTCCTACAATGAGCAGTTCTTC. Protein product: CASSSGTKSSYNEQFF.

CDR3 in DNA: TGCGCCAGCAGCCAAGATTTGTATAGCAATCAGCCCCAGCATTTT. This codes for CASSQDLYSNQPQHF. V gene TRBV4-3 combines with J gene TRBJ1-5; no reliable D call. There are 15 residues in the CDR3. Germline assignment: CDR1 LGHNA and CDR2 YSLEER. V was trimmed by 0 bases and J by 0 bases, leaving 6 bases between them.

The CDR3 protein is CASSPYSGTGFKLLSGNTIYF. The CDR3 DNA follows: TGTGCCAGCTCACCGTATTCCGGGACAGGGTTTAAACTTCTAAGTGGAAACACCATATATTTT. The rearrangement joins TRBV18 to TRBJ1-3; 9 bases line up with TRBD1. V lost 3 bases to trimming and J lost 3 bases; unmatched junction nucleotides: 21. The CDR3 contains 21 residues. Germline V CDR1 and CDR2: KGHSH, LQKENI.

CDR3 DNA sequence: TGTGCCAGCAGTCGCGAGCGGGAGTTCTCCTACGAGCAGTACTTC. Protein product: CASSREREFSYEQYF. This chain joins TRBV6-5 and TRBJ2-7; 8 nucleotides line up with TRBD2. The CDR3 is made up of 15 amino acids. The V gene end was trimmed by 5 bases and the J gene end by 0 bases; junction bases not matched to a gene: 6. The germline gives CDR1 MNHEY, CDR2 SVGAGI.

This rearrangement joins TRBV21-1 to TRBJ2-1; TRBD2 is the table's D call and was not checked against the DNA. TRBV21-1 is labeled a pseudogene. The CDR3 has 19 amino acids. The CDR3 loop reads CASSKVSSGVISSYNEQFF. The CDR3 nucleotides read TGTGCCAGCAGCAAAGTCTCTAGCGGCGTCATAAGCTCCTACAATGAGCAGTTCTTC.

CDR3 nucleotides: TGTGCCAGCAGACCGGACAGGGGAGAGACCCAGTACTTC. Its protein product is CASRPDRGETQYF. This sequence joins TRBV27 and TRBJ2-5; 9 nucleotides agree with TRBD1. Trimming took 6 bases from V and 4 from J; bases not matched to a gene: 3. The V gene's germline CDR1 is MNHEY and CDR2 SMNVEV (reference sequence). The CDR3 length is 13 residues.

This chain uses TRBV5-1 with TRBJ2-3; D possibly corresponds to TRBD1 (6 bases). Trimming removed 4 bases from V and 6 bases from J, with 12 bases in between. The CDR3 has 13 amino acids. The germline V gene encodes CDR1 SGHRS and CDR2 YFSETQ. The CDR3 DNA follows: TGCGCCAGCAGCACGACAGGTGATGATACGCAGTATTTT. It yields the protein CASSTTGDDTQYF.

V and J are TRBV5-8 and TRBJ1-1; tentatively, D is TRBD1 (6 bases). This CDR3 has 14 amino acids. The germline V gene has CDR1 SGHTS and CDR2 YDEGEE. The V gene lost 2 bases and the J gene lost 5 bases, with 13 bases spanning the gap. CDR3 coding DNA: TGTGCCAGCAGCTTCGTACAGGGTCGGACTGAAGCTTTCTTT. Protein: CASSFVQGRTEAFF.